This TCR beta chain was sequenced for a study of blood T cell repertoires in COVID-19. Study information: Samples representing acute and convalescent COVID-19 were sourced from the United States, Italy and Spain. Nucleic acid was either cDNA or gDNA, and it came from T cells, B-cell-depleted T cells, or PBMCs.

CDR1 SQVTM and CDR2 ANQGSEA come from the germline V gene. The CDR3 loop spans 16 amino acids. With V trimmed by 4 bases and J by 1 base, 4 bases remained unmatched. As handled by the study authors: Amplified reference gene primers provided the basis for estimating nucleated cell counts. Method: immunoSEQ multiplex PCR; TCRdb's copy keeps in-frame clones and lacks some. D and trimming come from the DNA, and the V and J calls and clone size come from that table. The data hold over 55,000 clones, with about 88% observed a single time. The chain has TRBV29-1 and TRBJ2-3, with 14 bases that match TRBD2. Source material: peripheral blood. The clonotype was recovered from a human donor with active COVID-19. The donor label of this sample is uncertain. CDR3 in DNA: TGCAGCGTTGCGGGACTAGCGGGAGACCGCACAGATACGCAGTATTTT. Amino acid sequence: CSVAGLAGDRTDTQYF.